This T cell receptor (beta chain) was retrieved from a study of T-cell reconstitution after alpha-beta-depleted transplantation in children. In the case of this clonotype: A much larger clone differs from this one at a single base, so this may be a read error.

Unique molecular identifiers tagged the TCRbeta library. TCRdb recomputed calls from the PCR reads with MiXCR, one row per CDR3 protein. Seen here are about 340,000 distinct CDR3 sequences, around a tenth observed once, and the top ten hold 2% to 3%. V gave up 3 bases and J gave up 6 bases, with 15 bases separating them. The CDR3 length is 13 residues. Germline assignment: CDR1 SQVTM and CDR2 ANQGSEA. The specimen comprised PBMCs from the stem cell graft donor, sampled from the stem cell graft. J is TRBJ2-7 and V is TRBV29-1, with unresolved D. The sequence derives from a human donor who donated a stem cell graft to a child with acute lymphoblastic leukemia. CDR3 in amino acids: CSVEKGFSPEQYF. The DNA for the CDR3 is TGCAGCGTTGAGAAAGGATTCAGCCCCGAGCAGTACTTC.